The 30 T cell receptor beta chains presented below share a single source sample, sequenced in a study of blood T cells in healthy people across ages. A J-beta primer mix and a sample-barcoded 5' primer were used in a second PCR of about 6 to 12 cycles. TCRdb analysed the 5' RACE reads with MiXCR anew, one entry per CDR3 protein. The profile shows around 520,000 distinct CDR3 sequences, roughly a quarter of them singletons. These data are also associated with another study on T cells of mothers and their children.

Sequencing was performed on blood. The origin of the receptors is a boy aged 2 to 10 in good health.

This clonotype appeared a few times. The gene calls are TRBV4-2 and TRBJ1-1, with D perhaps TRBD1 (5 bases). The germline V and J ends were trimmed by 0 bases and 0 bases, with 11 bases remaining between them. CDR1 is LGHNA, CDR2 YNFKEQ, per germline. CDR3 length: 16 residues. CDR3 DNA: TGTGCCAGCAGCCAAGATCCTGCAGGGTTGAACACTGAAGCTTTCTTT. As protein: CASSQDPAGLNTEAFF.

This clonotype was observed a handful of times. The chain recombines TRBV12-3 or TRBV12-4 with TRBJ2-2, with 7 bases identical to TRBD2. With V trimmed by 3 bases and J by 0 bases, 4 bases remained unmatched. The CDR3 sequence is 16 residues long. The CDR3 DNA is TGTGCCAGCAGTTTGGGAGGGGCTGCGAACACCGGGGAGCTGTTTTTT. Translated, it gives CASSLGGAANTGELFF.

The table lists this clonotype with many counts. The chain joins TRBV10-3 to TRBJ2-5; tentatively, D is TRBD2 (6 bases). Germline CDR1 ENHRY, CDR2 SYGVKD. The CDR3 is 14 amino acids. Trimming took off 5 bases at V and 9 bases at J, with 19 bases between the two ends. The CDR3 here is CAISTPGQEGSQYF. The CDR3 nucleotides are TGTGCCATCAGTACCCCGGGCCAGGAGGGATCCCAGTACTTC.

There are many counts of this clonotype. Here the CDR3 DNA reads TGTGCCAGCAGCCACCAAGGTTTGACTAGCGGTTCTTTTGAGCAGTTCTTC. Protein product: CASSHQGLTSGSFEQFF. This sequence joins TRBV6-2 or TRBV6-3 and TRBJ2-1, with TRBD2 matching over 9 bases. Germline V gene lookup returns CDR1 MNHEY and CDR2 SVGEGT. The V and J ends lost 6 bases and 9 bases, in that order; junction bases with no gene match: 18. The CDR3 is made up of 17 amino acids.

This chain uses TRBV5-8 with TRBJ1-5, with 9 bases matching TRBD1. With 4 bases clipped from V and 2 bases from J, the junction kept 7 bases outside the gene matches. Germline CDR1 SGHTS, CDR2 YDEGEE. The CDR3 is made up of 16 amino acids. The CDR3: CASSAETGGRNQPQHF. For the CDR3, the DNA is TGTGCCAGCAGCGCAGAGACAGGGGGTCGCAATCAGCCCCAGCATTTT.

This clonotype was seen a few times. The rearrangement joins TRBV15 to TRBJ2-7; D call uncertain. CDR3 size: 12 residues. Germline CDR1 LNHNV, CDR2 YYDKDF (reference sequence). Trimming took 0 bases from V and 5 from J, leaving 5 bases between them. The CDR3 bases are TGTGCCACCAGCAGAGATTTCGACGAGCAGTACTTC. Translation gives CATSRDFDEQYF.

This clonotype was seen a handful of times. This chain links TRBV12-3 or TRBV12-4 with TRBJ1-2; the D gene is possibly TRBD1 (5 bases). This CDR3 contains 12 residues. V was shortened by 3 bases and J by 6 bases, with 8 bases between the two germline ends. In DNA form, the CDR3 reads TGTGCCAGCAGTTTGGGGGAGGATGGCTACACCTTC. Translation: CASSLGEDGYTF.

This clonotype was observed at least ten times. The chain recombines TRBV7-9 with TRBJ2-7, with D maybe TRBD2 (5 bases). The ends were cut back, 5 bases at V and 3 bases at J, with 5 bases in the middle. The CDR3 is 11 residues long. CDR1 and CDR2 (germline): SEHNR, FQNEAQ (reference sequence). The CDR3 nucleotides are TGTGCCAGCAGCCGGGACTACGAGCAGTACTTC. This sequence encodes CASSRDYEQYF.

This clonotype showed up just a few times. This sequence joins TRBV25-1 and TRBJ2-5; D ambiguous. CDR1 is MGHDK, CDR2 SYGVNS, per germline. V was cut by 6 bases and J by 5 bases, with 10 bases left in between. This CDR3 has 12 residues. Here the CDR3 reads CASSVNLETQYF. The CDR3 DNA sequence: TGTGCCAGCAGCGTGAATTTGGAGACCCAGTACTTC.

This clonotype appeared a few times. This chain links TRBV7-9 with TRBJ2-1; the D gene is possibly TRBD2 (8 bases). This CDR3 contains 14 residues. CDR1 and CDR2 (germline): SEHNR, FQNEAQ (reference sequence). The germline V and J ends were trimmed by 5 bases and 7 bases, with 15 bases remaining between them. The CDR3: CASSAGGTRNEQFF. The CDR3 nucleotides read TGTGCCAGCAGCGCAGGGGGGACTAGAAATGAGCAGTTCTTC.

This clonotype was picked up many times. This chain connects TRBV3-1 to TRBJ2-5, with TRBD1 matching 8 bases. CDR3 length: 16 amino acids. Trimming took 4 bases from V and 4 from J; bases not matched to a gene: 11. The germline V gene has CDR1 LGHDT and CDR2 YNNKEL (reference sequence). CDR3 loop: CASSPSLQGAGETQYF. In nucleotides, the CDR3 is TGTGCCAGCAGCCCAAGCCTTCAGGGGGCAGGAGAGACCCAGTACTTC.

Regarding this clonotype: The CDR3 end shows no conserved phenylalanine or tryptophan, and so a read error is likely. This chain uses TRBV10-3 with TRBJ2-1; D call uncertain. CDR1 ENHRY and CDR2 SYGVKD come from the germline V gene. The ends were cut back, 3 bases at V and 7 bases at J, with 16 bases in the middle. The CDR3 is 15 amino acids. This CDR3 reads CAISEPLQLENEQFL. CDR3 bases: TGTGCCATCAGTGAACCCCTCCAACTGGAGAATGAGCAGTTCCTC.

This clonotype appeared a single time. The genes are TRBV6-2 or TRBV6-3 and TRBJ2-2, with 7 bases aligning to TRBD2. The junction had 7 bases not matched to a gene; V was cut back by 6 bases and J by 0 bases. CDR1 is MNHEY and CDR2 is SVGEGT in the germline V gene. The CDR3 runs 16 residues. In DNA form, the CDR3 reads TGTGCCAGCAGCCGTACTAGCGCTGCGAACACCGGGGAGCTGTTTTTT. Translating gives CASSRTSAANTGELFF.

This sequence joins TRBV5-1 and TRBJ2-1, with D perhaps TRBD2 (6 bases). Germline V gives CDR1 SGHRS, CDR2 YFSETQ. Trimming took 9 bases from V and 1 from J, leaving 20 bases between them. The length of the CDR3 is 16 residues. CDR3: CATQPAGTESYNEQFF. The CDR3 DNA follows: TGCGCCACTCAACCTGCCGGGACTGAGTCCTACAATGAGCAGTTCTTC.

The gene calls are TRBV6-6 and TRBJ1-2, with D hard to call. The germline V gene encodes CDR1 MNHNY and CDR2 SVGAGI (reference sequence). The CDR3 covers 13 residues. Trimming cost V 4 bases and J 6 bases, with 12 bases left between them. The chain's CDR3 is CASSWGSRNGYTF. CDR3 in DNA: TGTGCCAGCAGTTGGGGTAGTCGGAATGGCTACACCTTC.

This clonotype has just a few counts. The CDR3 DNA follows: TGCAGTGCTACCGGGATGGGGGGGCCCCCCTACGAGCAGTACTTC. It is translated as CSATGMGGPPYEQYF. The chain joins TRBV20-1 to TRBJ2-7; TRBD2 might be the D (7 bases). This CDR3 is built from 15 residues. Trimming took off 4 bases at V and 2 bases at J, with 18 bases between the two ends. Germline loops: CDR1 DFQATT, CDR2 SNEGSKA (reference sequence).

The chain links TRBV29-1 to TRBJ2-3, with a weak D call TRBD2 (6 bases). V lost 6 bases to trimming and J lost 3 bases, with 19 bases between them. CDR3 length: 15 amino acids. CDR1 and CDR2 (germline): SQVTM, ANQGSEA. The CDR3 reads CSVALIREKTDTQYF. In nucleotides, the CDR3 is TGCAGCGTCGCCCTCATACGGGAGAAGACAGATACGCAGTATTTT.

The chain is built from TRBV20-1 and TRBJ2-5; D perhaps matches TRBD2 (6 bases). This CDR3 spans 14 amino acids. Between the trimmed V and J ends, which lost 2 bases and 2 bases, there was a span of 12 bases. CDR1 and CDR2 (germline): DFQATT, SNEGSKA (reference sequence). DNA for the CDR3: TGCAGTGCTAGACCGGGACTCACTCAAGAGACCCAGTACTTC. Translated: CSARPGLTQETQYF.

This chain joins TRBV5-1 and TRBJ2-7; D gene unclear. The length of the CDR3 is 15 residues. Deletions cut 4 bases from V and 7 bases from J, with 21 bases between. Germline loops: CDR1 SGHRS, CDR2 YFSETQ. This chain's CDR3 is CASSTLAPGKTEQYF. The CDR3 DNA sequence: TGCGCCAGCAGCACCCTGGCCCCCGGAAAAACAGAGCAGTACTTC.

This clonotype was counted between two and nine times. V and J are TRBV19 and TRBJ1-4, with D hard to call. Trimming cost V 5 bases and J 0 bases, with 7 bases left between them. The germline gives CDR1 LNHDA, CDR2 SQIVND (reference sequence). The CDR3 spans 14 residues. The CDR3: CASSRRTTNEKLFF. CDR3 DNA: TGTGCCAGTAGTCGGAGAACAACTAATGAAAAACTGTTTTTT.

This clonotype was counted a few times. J is TRBJ2-4 and V is TRBV2; unclear D gene. The CDR3 has 16 amino acids. Germline CDR1 and CDR2: SNHLY and FYNNEI. V was clipped by 3 bases and J by 0 bases, with 12 bases between them. CDR3 DNA: TGTGCCAGCAGTGATTTACTCTCTTTAGCCAAAAACATTCAGTACTTC. Amino acids: CASSDLLSLAKNIQYF.

This clonotype came up a few times. The J gene is TRBJ2-5, the V gene TRBV24-1; D assignment may be TRBD1 or TRBD2 (5 bases each). The CDR3 totals 16 residues. Trimming removed 2 bases from V and 4 bases from J, with 16 bases in between. Per germline, CDR1 KGHDR and CDR2 SFDVKD. CDR3 sequence (DNA): TGTGCCACCAGTGATTCAGGGACCCCGACGGGAGAGACCCAGTACTTC. As protein: CATSDSGTPTGETQYF.

This clonotype has more than one count but fewer than ten. The chain carries TRBV25-1 and TRBJ1-6; 10 bases align to TRBD1. CDR1 is MGHDK, CDR2 SYGVNS, per germline. The CDR3 length is 13 residues. The ends lost 4 bases at V and 9 bases at J; junction bases unmatched: 0. The CDR3 DNA follows: TGTGCCAGCAGTGGACAGGGGGCTTCACCCCTCCACTTT. This codes for CASSGQGASPLHF.

The chain links TRBV6-5 to TRBJ2-2; no reliable D call. Per the germline V gene, CDR1 is MNHEY and CDR2 is SVGAGI. The CDR3 contains 13 residues. The V end was cut by 2 bases, the J end by 7 bases, with 8 bases between. The CDR3 sequence is CASSYVGGGELFF. CDR3 coding DNA: TGTGCCAGCAGTTACGTCGGCGGCGGGGAGCTGTTTTTT.

The V gene is TRBV6-5, the J gene TRBJ1-2, with 8 positions matching TRBD1. In germline, CDR1 is MNHEY, CDR2 SVGAGI. The CDR3 is made up of 14 amino acids. With V trimmed by 1 base and J by 7 bases, 5 bases remained unmatched. The CDR3 DNA reads as TGTGCCAGCAGTTACTTGCAGGGGGCGATTGGCTACACCTTC. It encodes CASSYLQGAIGYTF.

This clonotype was seen ten or more times. The gene calls are TRBV20-1 and TRBJ2-7, with 7 positions matching TRBD2. With 0 bases clipped from V and 4 bases from J, the junction kept 6 bases outside the gene matches. The CDR3 runs to 14 residues. Germline CDR1 and CDR2: DFQATT and SNEGSKA (reference sequence). The DNA of the CDR3 is TGCAGTGCTAGAGAGGCTAGCGGAGAGTACGAGCAGTACTTC. It translates to CSAREASGEYEQYF.

In this sample, this clonotype turned up a few times. V gene TRBV7-9 combines with J gene TRBJ2-1; D perhaps matches TRBD1 (5 bases). Trimming took 5 bases from V and 0 from J, leaving 20 bases between them. Germline loops: CDR1 SEHNR, CDR2 FQNEAQ (reference sequence). CDR3 length: 18 residues. The CDR3 bases are TGTGCCAGCAGCCCCTGGGGCGCGGCGTATAGCTCCTACAATGAGCAGTTCTTC. Protein: CASSPWGAAYSSYNEQFF.

This clonotype was recorded many times. This chain links TRBV2 with TRBJ1-2, with TRBD1 matching 11 bases. V shed 6 bases, J shed 4 bases, and the junction held 10 bases outside the gene matches. CDR1 is SNHLY and CDR2 is FYNNEI in the germline V gene. The length of the CDR3 is 16 residues. CDR3 region: CASRADRGPGGYGYTF. CDR3 bases: TGTGCCAGCAGGGCGGACAGGGGGCCGGGCGGCTATGGCTACACCTTC.

The chain employs TRBV11-2 and TRBJ1-2, with D tentatively TRBD1 (5 bases). V lost 2 bases to trimming and J lost 4 bases, with 23 bases between them. The germline gives CDR1 SGHAT, CDR2 FQNNGV. The CDR3 is 18 amino acids. CDR3 coding DNA: TGTGCCAGCAGCTTAAGGGCTAAGGGGAGACTGAGCTTCTATGGCTACACCTTC. Translated: CASSLRAKGRLSFYGYTF.

The chain recombines TRBV2 with TRBJ2-7; TRBD1 matches at 9 bases. CDR1 is SNHLY and CDR2 is FYNNEI in the germline V gene. V lost 6 bases, J lost 3 bases, and 6 bases stayed unmatched. This CDR3 contains 14 residues. The CDR3: CASRRDRVGYEQYF. The CDR3, as DNA: TGTGCCAGCAGGCGGGACAGGGTCGGCTACGAGCAGTACTTC.